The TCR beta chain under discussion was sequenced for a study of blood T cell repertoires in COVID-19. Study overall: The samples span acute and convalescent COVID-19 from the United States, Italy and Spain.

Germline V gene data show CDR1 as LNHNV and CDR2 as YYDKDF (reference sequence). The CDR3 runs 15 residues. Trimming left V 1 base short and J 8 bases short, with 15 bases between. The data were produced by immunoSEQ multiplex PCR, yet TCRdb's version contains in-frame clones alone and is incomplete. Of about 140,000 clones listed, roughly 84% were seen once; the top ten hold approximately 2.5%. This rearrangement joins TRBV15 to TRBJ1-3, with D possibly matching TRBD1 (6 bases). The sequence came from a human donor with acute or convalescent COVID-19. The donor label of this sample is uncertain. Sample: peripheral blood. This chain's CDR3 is CATSRVRTAGDTIYF. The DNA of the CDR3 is TGTGCCACCAGCAGAGTACGGACAGCGGGGGACACCATATATTTT.